This T cell receptor beta chain is drawn from a study of cytomegalovirus exposure and HLA in healthy donors. Whole-study findings and limits: A missense variant in DCLRE1C was later tied to TCR beta V- and J-gene trimming. Later on, an analysis showed TCR association rates differing by HLA locus, with DRB1 the most and HLA-C the fewest. The authors excluded some V segments, including TRBV6-2 and TRBV6-3, as indistinguishable.

PCR used 60 Vbeta primers and 13 Jbeta primers. Libraries were prepared by immunoSEQ multiplex PCR; TCRdb keeps only in-frame clonotypes and omits some of them. This table holds under 95,000 clones. Concerning this clone: Its target is not known. A junction end diverges from the germline sequence, so it may reflect a read error.

CDR3 length: 14 amino acids. Germline CDR1 is KGHSH and CDR2 is LQKENI. The TCR was taken from a man aged 50 to 59 in good health and CMV-seronegative. Sequenced material: PBMCs. The chain has TRBV18 and TRBJ2-7; D might be TRBD2 (6 bases). In DNA form, the CDR3 reads TGTGCCAGCTCACCAGGGCCCACGCAGGGAGGCGTTCGCTTC. Translated: CASSPGPTQGGVRF.